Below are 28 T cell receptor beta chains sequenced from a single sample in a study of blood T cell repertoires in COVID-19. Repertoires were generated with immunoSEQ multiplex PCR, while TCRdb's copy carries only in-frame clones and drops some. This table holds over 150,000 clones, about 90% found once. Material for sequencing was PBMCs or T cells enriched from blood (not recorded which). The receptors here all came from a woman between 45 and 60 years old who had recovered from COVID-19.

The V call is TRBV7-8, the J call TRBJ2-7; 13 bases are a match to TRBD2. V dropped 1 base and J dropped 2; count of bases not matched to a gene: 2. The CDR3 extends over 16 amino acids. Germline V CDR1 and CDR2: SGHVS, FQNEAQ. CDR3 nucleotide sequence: TGTGCCAGCAGCTTAGAGGGACTAGCGGGAACCTACGAGCAGTACTTC. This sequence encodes CASSLEGLAGTYEQYF. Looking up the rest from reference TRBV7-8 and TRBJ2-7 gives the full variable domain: GAGVSQSPRYKVAKRGQDVALRCDPISGHVSLFWYQQALGQGPEFLTYFQNEAQLDKSGLPSDRFFAERPEGSVSTLKIQRTQQEDSAVYLCASSLEGLAGTYEQYFGPGTRLTVT.

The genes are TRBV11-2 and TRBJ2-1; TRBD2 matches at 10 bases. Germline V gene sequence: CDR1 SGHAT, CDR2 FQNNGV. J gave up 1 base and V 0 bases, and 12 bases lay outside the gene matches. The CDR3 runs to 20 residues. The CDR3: CASSLDRFASGSLSYNEQFF. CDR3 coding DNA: TGTGCCAGCAGCTTAGATCGGTTCGCTAGCGGGAGTTTATCCTACAATGAGCAGTTCTTC. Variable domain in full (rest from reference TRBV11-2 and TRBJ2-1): EAGVAQSPRYKIIEKRQSVAFWCNPISGHATLYWYQQILGQGPKLLIQFQNNGVVDDSQLPKDRFSAERLKGVDSTLKIQPAKLEDSAVYLCASSLDRFASGSLSYNEQFFGPGTRLTVL.

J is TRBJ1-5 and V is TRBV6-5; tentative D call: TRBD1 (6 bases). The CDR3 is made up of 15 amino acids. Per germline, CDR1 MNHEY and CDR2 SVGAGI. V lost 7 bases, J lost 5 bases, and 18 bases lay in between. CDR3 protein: CASISSGTSHQPQHF. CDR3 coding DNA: TGTGCCAGCATCTCATCCGGGACATCTCATCAGCCCCAGCATTTT.

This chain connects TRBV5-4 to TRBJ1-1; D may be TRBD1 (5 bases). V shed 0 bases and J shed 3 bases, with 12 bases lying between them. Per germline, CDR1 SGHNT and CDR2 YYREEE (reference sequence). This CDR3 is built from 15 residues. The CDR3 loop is CASSLVAGFYTEAFF. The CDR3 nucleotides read TGTGCCAGCAGCTTGGTGGCAGGGTTTTACACTGAAGCTTTCTTT.

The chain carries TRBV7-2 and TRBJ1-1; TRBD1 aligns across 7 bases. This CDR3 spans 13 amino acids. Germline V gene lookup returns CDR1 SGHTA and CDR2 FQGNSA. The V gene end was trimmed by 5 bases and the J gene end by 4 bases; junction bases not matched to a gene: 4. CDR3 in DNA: TGTGCCAGCAGCGTGACAGGGACCACTGAAGCTTTCTTT. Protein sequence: CASSVTGTTEAFF.

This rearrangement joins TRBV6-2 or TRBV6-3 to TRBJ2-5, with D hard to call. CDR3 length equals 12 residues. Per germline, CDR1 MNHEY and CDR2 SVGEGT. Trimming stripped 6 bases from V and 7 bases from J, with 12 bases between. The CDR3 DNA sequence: TGTGCCAGCAGGCCTCAACTTGGGACCCAGTACTTC. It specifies CASRPQLGTQYF.

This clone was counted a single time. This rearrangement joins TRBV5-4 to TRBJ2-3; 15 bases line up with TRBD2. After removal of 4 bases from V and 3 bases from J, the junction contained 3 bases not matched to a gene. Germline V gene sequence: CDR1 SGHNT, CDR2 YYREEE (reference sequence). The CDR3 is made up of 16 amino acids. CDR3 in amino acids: CASSRTSGRATDTQYF. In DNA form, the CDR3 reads TGTGCCAGCAGCCGGACTAGCGGGAGGGCAACAGATACGCAGTATTTT. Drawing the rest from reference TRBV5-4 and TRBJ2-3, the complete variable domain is ETGVTQSPTHLIKTRGQQVTLRCSSQSGHNTVSWYQQALGQGPQFIFQYYREEENGRGNFPPRFSGLQFPNYSSELNVNALELDDSALYLCASSRTSGRATDTQYFGPGTRLTVL.

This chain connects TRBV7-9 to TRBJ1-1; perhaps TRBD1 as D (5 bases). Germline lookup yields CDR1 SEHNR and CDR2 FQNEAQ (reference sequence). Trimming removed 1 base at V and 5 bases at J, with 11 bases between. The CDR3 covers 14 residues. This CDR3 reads CASSLGYRTTEAFF. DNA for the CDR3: TGTGCCAGCAGCTTAGGATACAGGACAACTGAAGCTTTCTTT.

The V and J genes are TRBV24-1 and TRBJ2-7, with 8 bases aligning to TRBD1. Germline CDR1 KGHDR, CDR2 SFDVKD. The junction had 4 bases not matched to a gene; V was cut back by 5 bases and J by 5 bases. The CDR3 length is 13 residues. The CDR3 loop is CATSGDRGNEQYF. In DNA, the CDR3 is TGTGCCACCAGTGGAGACAGGGGCAACGAGCAGTACTTC.

CDR3 nucleotide sequence: TGTGCCAGAGTTACTAGCGTAACCGGGGAGCTGTTTTTT. It specifies CARVTSVTGELFF. The chain is built from TRBV6-5 and TRBJ2-2; 7 positions agree with TRBD2. V gave up 9 bases and J gave up 5 bases; unmatched junction bases: 6. Germline CDR1 reads MNHEY; CDR2 reads SVGAGI. The CDR3 contains 13 residues.

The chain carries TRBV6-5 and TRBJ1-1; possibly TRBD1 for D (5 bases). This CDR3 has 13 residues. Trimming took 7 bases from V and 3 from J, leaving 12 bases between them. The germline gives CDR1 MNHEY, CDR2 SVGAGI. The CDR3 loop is CASTRAGDTEAFF. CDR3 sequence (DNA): TGTGCCAGCACGCGAGCGGGGGACACTGAAGCTTTCTTT.

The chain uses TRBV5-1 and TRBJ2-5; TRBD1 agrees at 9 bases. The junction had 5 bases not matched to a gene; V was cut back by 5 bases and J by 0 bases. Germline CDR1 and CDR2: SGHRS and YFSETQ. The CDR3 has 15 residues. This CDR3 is CASRFDRGYQETQYF. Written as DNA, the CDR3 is TGCGCCAGCAGGTTCGACAGGGGGTACCAAGAGACCCAGTACTTC.

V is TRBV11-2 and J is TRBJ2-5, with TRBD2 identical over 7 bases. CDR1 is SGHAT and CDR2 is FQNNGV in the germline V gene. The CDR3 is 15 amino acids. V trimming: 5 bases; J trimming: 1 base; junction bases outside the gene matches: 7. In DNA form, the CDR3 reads TGTGCCAGCAGCCCCGGGGGGATGCCCCAAGAGACCCAGTACTTC. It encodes CASSPGGMPQETQYF.

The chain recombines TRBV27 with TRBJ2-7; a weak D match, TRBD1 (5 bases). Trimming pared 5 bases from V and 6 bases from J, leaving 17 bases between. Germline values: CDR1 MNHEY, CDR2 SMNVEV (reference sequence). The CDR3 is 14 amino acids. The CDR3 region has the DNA TGTGCCAGCAGTGGCAGGGATCAGGCGAGCGAGCAGTACTTC. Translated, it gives CASSGRDQASEQYF.

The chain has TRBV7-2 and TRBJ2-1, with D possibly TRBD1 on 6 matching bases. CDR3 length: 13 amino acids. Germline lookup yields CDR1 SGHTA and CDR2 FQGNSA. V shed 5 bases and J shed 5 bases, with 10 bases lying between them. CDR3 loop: CASSVQGHNEQFF. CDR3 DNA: TGTGCCAGCAGCGTACAGGGACACAATGAGCAGTTCTTC.

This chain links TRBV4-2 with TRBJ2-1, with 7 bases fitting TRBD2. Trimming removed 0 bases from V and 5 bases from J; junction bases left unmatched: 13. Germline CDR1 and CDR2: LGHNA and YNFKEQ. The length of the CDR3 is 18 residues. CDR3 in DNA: TGTGCCAGCAGCCAAGATCGGGAGGACGGGAGGACCAACAATGAGCAGTTCTTC. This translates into CASSQDREDGRTNNEQFF.

Written as DNA, the CDR3 is TGTGCCAGCAGTTTATACCCGGGGGGAACATATGGCTACACCTTC. Translation gives CASSLYPGGTYGYTF. The chain has TRBV27 and TRBJ1-2; D might be TRBD1 (5 bases). V dropped 1 base and J dropped 5 bases, with 14 bases sitting between them. Germline assignment: CDR1 MNHEY and CDR2 SMNVEV (reference sequence). The CDR3 has 15 residues.

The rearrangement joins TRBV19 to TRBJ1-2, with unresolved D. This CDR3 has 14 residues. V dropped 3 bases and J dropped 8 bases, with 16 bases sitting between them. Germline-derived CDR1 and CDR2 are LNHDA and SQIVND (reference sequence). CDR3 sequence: CASSIAGRGYGYTF. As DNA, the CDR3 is TGTGCCAGTAGTATTGCAGGACGGGGATACGGCTACACCTTC.

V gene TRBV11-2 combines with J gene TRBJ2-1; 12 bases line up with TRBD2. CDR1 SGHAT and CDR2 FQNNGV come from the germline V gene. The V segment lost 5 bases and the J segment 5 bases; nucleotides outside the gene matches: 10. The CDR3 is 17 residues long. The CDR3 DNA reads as TGTGCCAGCAGCCCCCAGCTAGCGGGAGGGCCTCACAATGAGCAGTTCTTC. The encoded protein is CASSPQLAGGPHNEQFF. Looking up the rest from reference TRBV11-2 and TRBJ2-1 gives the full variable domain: EAGVAQSPRYKIIEKRQSVAFWCNPISGHATLYWYQQILGQGPKLLIQFQNNGVVDDSQLPKDRFSAERLKGVDSTLKIQPAKLEDSAVYLCASSPQLAGGPHNEQFFGPGTRLTVL.

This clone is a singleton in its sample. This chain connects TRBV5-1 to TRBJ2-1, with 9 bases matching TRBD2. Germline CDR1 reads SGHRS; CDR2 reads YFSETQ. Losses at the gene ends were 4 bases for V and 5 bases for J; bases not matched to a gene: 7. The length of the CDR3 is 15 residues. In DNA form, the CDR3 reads TGCGCCAGCAGCCAAATAGCGGGGGAGGACAATGAGCAGTTCTTC. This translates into CASSQIAGEDNEQFF.

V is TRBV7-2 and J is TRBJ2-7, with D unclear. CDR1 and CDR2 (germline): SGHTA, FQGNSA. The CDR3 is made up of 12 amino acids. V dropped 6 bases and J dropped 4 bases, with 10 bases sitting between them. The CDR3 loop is CASSPNRYEQYF. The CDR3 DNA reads TGTGCCAGCAGTCCAAACAGATACGAGCAGTACTTC.

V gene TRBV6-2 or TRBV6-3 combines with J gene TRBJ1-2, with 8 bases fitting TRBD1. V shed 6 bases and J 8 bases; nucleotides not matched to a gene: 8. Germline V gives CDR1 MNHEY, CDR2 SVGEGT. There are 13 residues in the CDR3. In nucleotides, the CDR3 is TGTGCCAGCAGGCCTCAGGGGGCGCCCGGCTACACCTTC. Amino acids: CASRPQGAPGYTF.

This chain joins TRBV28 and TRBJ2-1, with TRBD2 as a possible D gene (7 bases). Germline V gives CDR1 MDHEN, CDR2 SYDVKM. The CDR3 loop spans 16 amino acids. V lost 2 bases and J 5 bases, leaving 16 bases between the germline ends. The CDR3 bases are TGTGCCAGCAGTTTACGGGGGGCCGGGCTCCACAATGAGCAGTTCTTC. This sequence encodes CASSLRGAGLHNEQFF.

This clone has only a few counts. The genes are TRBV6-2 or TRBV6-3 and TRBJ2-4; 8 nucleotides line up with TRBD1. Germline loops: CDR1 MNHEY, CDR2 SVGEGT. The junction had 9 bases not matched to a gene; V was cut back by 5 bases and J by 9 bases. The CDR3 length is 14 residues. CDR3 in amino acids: CASSPTGQGSIQYF. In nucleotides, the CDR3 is TGTGCCAGCAGTCCAACAGGACAGGGTAGCATTCAGTACTTC.

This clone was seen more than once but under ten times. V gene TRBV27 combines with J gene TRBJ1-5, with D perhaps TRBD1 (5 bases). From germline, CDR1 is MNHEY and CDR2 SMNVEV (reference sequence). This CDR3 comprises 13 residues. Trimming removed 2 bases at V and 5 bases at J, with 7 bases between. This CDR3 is CASSLGAYQPQHF. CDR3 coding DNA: TGTGCCAGCAGTTTAGGGGCCTATCAGCCCCAGCATTTT.

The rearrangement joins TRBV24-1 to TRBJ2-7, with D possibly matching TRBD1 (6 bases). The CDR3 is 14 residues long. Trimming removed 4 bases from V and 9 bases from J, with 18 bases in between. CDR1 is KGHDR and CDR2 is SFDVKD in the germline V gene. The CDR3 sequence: CATSDPGQPRRQYF. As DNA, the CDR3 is TGTGCCACCAGTGACCCCGGACAGCCCCGGCGGCAGTACTTC.

The CDR3 region has the DNA TGTGCTAGTGGTTTGGTACAGAAGTACAGGGGGCGCGGACTAGGATGGGGCTACACCTTC. Translated: CASGLVQKYRGRGLGWGYTF. The rearrangement joins TRBV12-5 to TRBJ1-2; TRBD1 agrees at 9 bases. The junction had 22 bases not matched to a gene; V was cut back by 0 bases and J by 8 bases. The CDR3 totals 20 residues. Germline loops: CDR1 LGHNT, CDR2 FRNRAP.

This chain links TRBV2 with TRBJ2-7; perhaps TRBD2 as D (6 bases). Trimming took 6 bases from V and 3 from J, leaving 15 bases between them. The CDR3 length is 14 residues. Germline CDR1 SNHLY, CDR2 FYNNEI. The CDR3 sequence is CASRSTRRIYEQYF. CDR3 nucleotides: TGTGCCAGCAGATCGACTAGGAGAATCTACGAGCAGTACTTC.